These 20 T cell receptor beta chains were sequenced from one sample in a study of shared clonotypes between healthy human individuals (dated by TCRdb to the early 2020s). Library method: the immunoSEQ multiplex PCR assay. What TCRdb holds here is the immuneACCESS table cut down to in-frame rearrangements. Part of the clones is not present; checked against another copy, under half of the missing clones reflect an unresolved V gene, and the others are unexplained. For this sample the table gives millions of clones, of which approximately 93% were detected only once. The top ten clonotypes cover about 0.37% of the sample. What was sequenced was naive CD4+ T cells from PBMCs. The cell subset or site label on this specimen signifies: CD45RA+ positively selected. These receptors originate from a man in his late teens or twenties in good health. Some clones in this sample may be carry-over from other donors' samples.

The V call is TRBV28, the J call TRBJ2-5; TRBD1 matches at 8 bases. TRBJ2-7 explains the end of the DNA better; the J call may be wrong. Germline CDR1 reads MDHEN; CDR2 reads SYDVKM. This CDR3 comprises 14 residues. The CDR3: CASSLQGANYEQYF. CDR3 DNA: TGTGCCAGCAGCCTCCAGGGGGCGAACTACGAGCAGTACTTC.

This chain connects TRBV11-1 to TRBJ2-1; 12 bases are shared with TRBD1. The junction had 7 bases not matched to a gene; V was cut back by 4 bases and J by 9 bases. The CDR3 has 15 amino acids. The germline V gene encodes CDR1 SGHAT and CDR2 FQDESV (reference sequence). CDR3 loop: CASSSGTGGFGEQFF. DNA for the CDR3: TGTGCCAGCAGCTCCGGGACAGGGGGCTTCGGTGAGCAGTTCTTC.

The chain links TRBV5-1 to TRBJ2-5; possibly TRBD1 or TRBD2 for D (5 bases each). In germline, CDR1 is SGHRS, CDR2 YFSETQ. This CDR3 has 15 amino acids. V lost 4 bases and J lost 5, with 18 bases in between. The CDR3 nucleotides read TGCGCCAGCAGCCCGGCCGTCAGGGAGTCGGAGACCCAGTACTTC. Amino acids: CASSPAVRESETQYF.

CDR3 nucleotide sequence: TGTGCCTGGAGTGTACTGGGGCACGAGCAGTACTTC. Translating it yields CAWSVLGHEQYF. The chain is built from TRBV30 and TRBJ2-7; a weak D match, TRBD1 (5 bases). Germline CDR1 and CDR2: GTSNPN and SVGIG (reference sequence). The V end was cut by 0 bases, the J end by 5 bases, with 8 bases between. CDR3 length equals 12 residues.

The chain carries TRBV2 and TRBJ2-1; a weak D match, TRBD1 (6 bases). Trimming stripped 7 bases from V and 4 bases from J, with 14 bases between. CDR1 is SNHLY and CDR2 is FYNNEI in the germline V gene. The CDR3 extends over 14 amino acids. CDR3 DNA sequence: TGTGCCAGCATAGGTGGGACACTTTACAATGAGCAGTTCTTC. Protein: CASIGGTLYNEQFF.

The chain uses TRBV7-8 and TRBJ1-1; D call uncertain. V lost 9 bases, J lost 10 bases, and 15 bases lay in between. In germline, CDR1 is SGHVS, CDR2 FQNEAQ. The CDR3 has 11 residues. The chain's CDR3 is CASSQATVAFF. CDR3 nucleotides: TGTGCCAGTAGTCAGGCCACAGTAGCTTTCTTT.

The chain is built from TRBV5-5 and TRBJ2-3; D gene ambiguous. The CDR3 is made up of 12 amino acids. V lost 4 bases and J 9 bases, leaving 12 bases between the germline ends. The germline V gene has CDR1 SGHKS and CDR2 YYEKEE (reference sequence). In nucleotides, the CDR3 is TGTGCCAGCAGCGAGATCTCGATCACGCAGTATTTT. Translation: CASSEISITQYF.

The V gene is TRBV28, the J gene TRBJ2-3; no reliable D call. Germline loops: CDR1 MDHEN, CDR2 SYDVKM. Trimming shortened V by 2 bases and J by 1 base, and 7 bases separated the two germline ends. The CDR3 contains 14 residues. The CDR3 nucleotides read TGTGCCAGCAGTTTAATGCAGGGCACAGATACGCAGTATTTT. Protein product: CASSLMQGTDTQYF.

The CDR3 region has the DNA TGTGCCAGCAGCTTATATCTCTCTAGCGGGAGAGCCTACAATGAGCAGTTCTTC. Its translation is CASSLYLSSGRAYNEQFF. The chain joins TRBV7-2 to TRBJ2-1; 10 positions agree with TRBD2. The germline gives CDR1 SGHTA, CDR2 FQGNSA. There are 18 residues in the CDR3. The ends lost 2 bases at V and 2 bases at J; junction bases unmatched: 9.

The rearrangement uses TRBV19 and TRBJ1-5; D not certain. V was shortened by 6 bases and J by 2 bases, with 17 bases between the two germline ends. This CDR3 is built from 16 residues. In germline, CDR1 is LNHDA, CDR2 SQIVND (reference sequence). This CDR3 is CASSLFRAGRNQPQHF. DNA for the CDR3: TGTGCCAGTAGCCTCTTTCGGGCAGGACGCAATCAGCCCCAGCATTTT.

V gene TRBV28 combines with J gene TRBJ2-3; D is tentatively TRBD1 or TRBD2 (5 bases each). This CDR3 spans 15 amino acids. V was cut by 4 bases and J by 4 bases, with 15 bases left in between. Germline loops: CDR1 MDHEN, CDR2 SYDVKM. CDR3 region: CASSSPGPSPDTQYF. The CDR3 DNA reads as TGTGCCAGCAGTTCCCCGGGACCCAGCCCAGATACGCAGTATTTT.

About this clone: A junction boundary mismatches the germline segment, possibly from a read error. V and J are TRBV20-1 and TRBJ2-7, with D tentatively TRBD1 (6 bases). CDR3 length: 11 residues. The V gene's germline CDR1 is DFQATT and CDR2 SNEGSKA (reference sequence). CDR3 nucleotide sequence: TGCAGTGCTTTAGGGGCCGACAGGCCCCTCTTC. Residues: CSALGADRPLF.

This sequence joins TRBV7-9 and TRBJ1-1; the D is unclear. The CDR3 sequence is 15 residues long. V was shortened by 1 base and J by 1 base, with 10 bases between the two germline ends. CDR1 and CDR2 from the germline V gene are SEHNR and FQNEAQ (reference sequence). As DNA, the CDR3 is TGTGCCAGCAGCTTAGACCAACTGGGGAACACTGAAGCTTTCTTT. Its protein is CASSLDQLGNTEAFF.

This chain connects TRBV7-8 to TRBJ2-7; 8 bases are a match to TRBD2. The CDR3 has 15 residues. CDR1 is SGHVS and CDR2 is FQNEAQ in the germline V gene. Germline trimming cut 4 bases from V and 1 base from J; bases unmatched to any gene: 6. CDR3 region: CASSSRGTSSYEQYF. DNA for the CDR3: TGTGCCAGCAGCTCCCGGGGGACTAGTTCCTACGAGCAGTACTTC.

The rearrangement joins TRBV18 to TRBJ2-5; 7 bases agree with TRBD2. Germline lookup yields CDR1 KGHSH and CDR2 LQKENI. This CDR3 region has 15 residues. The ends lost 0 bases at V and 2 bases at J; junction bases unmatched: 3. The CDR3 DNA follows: TGTGCCAGCTCACCACCATGGGGGGGGCAAGAGACCCAGTACTTC. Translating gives CASSPPWGGQETQYF.

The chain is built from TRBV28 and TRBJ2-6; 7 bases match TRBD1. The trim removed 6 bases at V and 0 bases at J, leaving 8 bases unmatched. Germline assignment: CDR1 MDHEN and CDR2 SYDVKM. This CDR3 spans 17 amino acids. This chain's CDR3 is CASSRRQGSSGANVLTF. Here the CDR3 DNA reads TGTGCCAGCAGCCGCAGACAGGGCAGCTCTGGGGCCAACGTCCTGACTTTC.

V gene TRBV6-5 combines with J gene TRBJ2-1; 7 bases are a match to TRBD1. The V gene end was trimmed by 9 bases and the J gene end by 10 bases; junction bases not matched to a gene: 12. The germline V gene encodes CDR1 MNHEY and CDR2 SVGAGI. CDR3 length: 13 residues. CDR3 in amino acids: CASRQGQAREQFF. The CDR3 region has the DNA TGTGCCAGTCGACAGGGACAAGCAAGGGAGCAGTTCTTC.

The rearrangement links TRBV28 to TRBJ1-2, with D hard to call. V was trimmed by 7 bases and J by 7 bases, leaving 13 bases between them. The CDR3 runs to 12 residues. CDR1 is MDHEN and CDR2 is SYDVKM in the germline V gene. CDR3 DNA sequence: TGTGCCAGCATATCCCCTGGAGGTGGCTACACCTTC. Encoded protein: CASISPGGGYTF.

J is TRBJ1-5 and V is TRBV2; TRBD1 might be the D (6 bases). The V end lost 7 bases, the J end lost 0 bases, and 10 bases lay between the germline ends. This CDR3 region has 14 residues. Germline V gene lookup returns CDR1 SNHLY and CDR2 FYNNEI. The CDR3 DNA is TGTGCCAGCAATGGACAGCATAGCAATCAGCCCCAGCATTTT. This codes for CASNGQHSNQPQHF.

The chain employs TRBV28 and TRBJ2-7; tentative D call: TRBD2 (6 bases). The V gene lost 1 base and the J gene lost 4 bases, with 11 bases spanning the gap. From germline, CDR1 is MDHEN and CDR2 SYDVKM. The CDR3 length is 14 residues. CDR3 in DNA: TGTGCCAGCAGTTTATCTGGGGGGAAGTACGAGCAGTACTTC. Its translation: CASSLSGGKYEQYF.